These 15 T cell receptor beta chains came from one sample sequenced in a study of blood T cell repertoires in COVID-19. Clones were sequenced by immunoSEQ multiplex PCR, and TCRdb holds only the in-frame ones, with some missing. The data show 100,000 or so clones, with roughly 92% seen just once and approximately 2% held by the top ten. Sequencing input: peripheral blood. These receptors were taken from a woman aged 45-65 years with COVID-19, enrolled during active disease.

This sequence joins TRBV30 and TRBJ1-5; D is ambiguous. The CDR3 loop spans 13 amino acids. Germline CDR1 is GTSNPN and CDR2 is SVGIG (reference sequence). Deletions cut 0 bases from V and 5 bases from J, with 8 bases between. As DNA, the CDR3 is TGTGCCTGGAGTGTACGGAGGGATCAGCCCCAGCATTTT. Residues: CAWSVRRDQPQHF.

V gene TRBV7-2 combines with J gene TRBJ1-1, with D possibly TRBD1 on 5 matching bases. Looked up from germline, CDR1 is SGHTA and CDR2 is FQGNSA. CDR3 length: 14 residues. V was clipped by 3 bases and J by 1 base, with 9 bases between them. The CDR3 loop is CASSFGRGNTEAFF. In DNA form, the CDR3 reads TGTGCCAGCAGCTTTGGGAGGGGGAACACTGAAGCTTTCTTT.

This clone was detected once. This sequence joins TRBV5-1 and TRBJ2-2, with D perhaps TRBD2 (7 bases). The germline V and J ends were trimmed by 5 bases and 6 bases, with 20 bases remaining between them. The CDR3 spans 16 residues. Germline lookup yields CDR1 SGHRS and CDR2 YFSETQ. The CDR3 reads CASRPQAGGRSGELFF. CDR3 sequence (DNA): TGCGCCAGCAGACCCCAGGCCGGGGGGCGATCCGGGGAGCTGTTTTTT.

The rearrangement uses TRBV3-1 (or the pseudogene TRBV3-2) and TRBJ1-2; TRBD1 might be the D (6 bases). Germline V CDR1 and CDR2: LGHDT, YNNKEL (reference sequence). The V end lost 8 bases, the J end lost 6 bases, and 7 bases lay between the germline ends. The CDR3 covers 10 residues. The CDR3 loop is CASYRDGYTF. CDR3 nucleotide sequence: TGTGCCAGCTACAGGGATGGCTACACCTTC.

The J gene is TRBJ1-4, the V gene TRBV5-1, with D tentatively TRBD1 (5 bases). Germline lookup yields CDR1 SGHRS and CDR2 YFSETQ. The CDR3 is 15 residues long. With 4 bases removed from V and 8 bases from J, the gap between germline ends came to 18 bases. This chain's CDR3 is CASSAGTQAAEKLFF. DNA of the CDR3: TGCGCCAGCAGCGCCGGGACTCAGGCCGCCGAAAAACTGTTTTTT. Complete variable domain (other parts from reference TRBV5-1 and TRBJ1-4): KAGVTQTPRYLIKTRGQQVTLSCSPISGHRSVSWYQQTPGQGLQFLFEYFSETQRNKGNFPGRFSGRQFSNSRSEMNVSTLELGDSALYLCASSAGTQAAEKLFFGSGTQLSVL.

This chain connects TRBV27 to TRBJ1-5, with D uncertain. CDR3 size: 15 residues. V shed 6 bases and J shed 4 bases, with 16 bases lying between them. CDR1 and CDR2 from the germline V gene are MNHEY and SMNVEV (reference sequence). The CDR3 spells CASRVRLEANQPQHF. The CDR3 coding sequence is TGTGCCAGCAGGGTCCGGCTAGAGGCGAATCAGCCCCAGCATTTT.

The V gene is TRBV5-1, the J gene TRBJ2-3; 7 nucleotides line up with TRBD1. The germline V gene encodes CDR1 SGHRS and CDR2 YFSETQ. The CDR3 runs 15 residues. Trimming removed 0 bases from V and 4 bases from J; junction bases left unmatched: 5. DNA of the CDR3: TGCGCCAGCAGCTTGGGAGGGGGCGGTTCAGATACGCAGTATTTT. It yields the protein CASSLGGGGSDTQYF. Based on the CDR3 plus reference TRBV5-1 and TRBJ2-3, the full variable domain is KAGVTQTPRYLIKTRGQQVTLSCSPISGHRSVSWYQQTPGQGLQFLFEYFSETQRNKGNFPGRFSGRQFSNSRSEMNVSTLELGDSALYLCASSLGGGGSDTQYFGPGTRLTVL.

The genes are TRBV11-2 and TRBJ1-6; tentative D call: TRBD1 (6 bases). Germline CDR1 reads SGHAT; CDR2 reads FQNNGV. This CDR3 has 14 residues. Trimming shortened V by 4 bases and J by 7 bases, and 11 bases separated the two germline ends. CDR3 protein: CASSSGQLNSPLHF. CDR3 nucleotide sequence: TGTGCCAGCAGCTCAGGACAGCTAAATTCACCCCTCCACTTT.

V is TRBV5-1 and J is TRBJ1-6, with 8 bases matching TRBD1. Germline V gene sequence: CDR1 SGHRS, CDR2 YFSETQ. V lost 4 bases, J lost 7 bases, and 13 bases stayed unmatched. The CDR3 covers 17 residues. In nucleotides, the CDR3 is TGCGCCAGCAGCCTTGGACAGGGAGTGTCTATGAATTCACCCCTCCACTTT. Encoded protein: CASSLGQGVSMNSPLHF. The full variable domain, completed using reference TRBV5-1 and TRBJ1-6, is KAGVTQTPRYLIKTRGQQVTLSCSPISGHRSVSWYQQTPGQGLQFLFEYFSETQRNKGNFPGRFSGRQFSNSRSEMNVSTLELGDSALYLCASSLGQGVSMNSPLHFGNGTRLTVT.

The chain uses TRBV20-1 and TRBJ2-7; D might be TRBD1 (5 bases). Trimming stripped 6 bases from V and 10 bases from J, with 16 bases between. The germline gives CDR1 DFQATT, CDR2 SNEGSKA (reference sequence). The CDR3 spans 11 residues. The CDR3 DNA reads as TGCAGTGCCCAATTGGGGCAGAAACAGTACTTC. It specifies CSAQLGQKQYF.

The sample holds one count of this clone. The V and J genes are TRBV5-4 and TRBJ2-1, with D possibly being TRBD1 (7 bases). Per the germline V gene, CDR1 is SGHNT and CDR2 is YYREEE (reference sequence). The V end lost 4 bases, the J end lost 6 bases, and 20 bases lay between the germline ends. The CDR3 loop spans 16 amino acids. The CDR3 DNA is TGTGCCAGCAGCCCCGGGTGGAGGGGGCGTCTCAATGAGCAGTTCTTC. Its protein is CASSPGWRGRLNEQFF.

DNA for the CDR3: TGTGCCAGTAGTCTTAAGACAGGGGTCACCGGGGAGCTGTTTTTT. Its protein product is CASSLKTGVTGELFF. V and J are TRBV19 and TRBJ2-2; 8 bases fit TRBD1. The CDR3 runs to 15 residues. Germline loops: CDR1 LNHDA, CDR2 SQIVND (reference sequence). V was pared by 5 bases and J by 4 bases, with 6 bases of the junction left unmatched.

The gene calls are TRBV27 and TRBJ1-1, with D maybe TRBD1 (6 bases). From germline, CDR1 is MNHEY and CDR2 SMNVEV (reference sequence). This CDR3 has 14 residues. Trimming removed 6 bases from V and 0 bases from J, with 11 bases in between. CDR3 sequence: CASSEQGLNTEAFF. DNA for the CDR3: TGTGCCAGCAGCGAGCAGGGGCTGAACACTGAAGCTTTCTTT.

The J gene is TRBJ2-3, the V gene TRBV28; 12 positions agree with TRBD2. Germline V CDR1 and CDR2: MDHEN, SYDVKM. V lost 2 bases, J lost 3 bases, and 6 bases stayed unmatched. CDR3 size: 17 residues. The CDR3 DNA reads as TGTGCCAGCAGTTTAGCCTGGGGGACTAGCGGGACAGATACGCAGTATTTT. Amino acids: CASSLAWGTSGTDTQYF. Variable domain in full (rest from reference TRBV28 and TRBJ2-3): DVKVTQSSRYLVKRTGEKVFLECVQDMDHENMFWYRQDPGLGLRLIYFSYDVKMKEKGDIPEGYSVSREKKERFSLILESASTNQTSMYLCASSLAWGTSGTDTQYFGPGTRLTVL.

J is TRBJ1-4 and V is TRBV10-3, with D hard to call. The V gene lost 0 bases and the J gene lost 7 bases, with 9 bases spanning the gap. The CDR3 covers 14 residues. Per germline, CDR1 ENHRY and CDR2 SYGVKD. DNA of the CDR3: TGTGCCATCAGTGAGTCGAAGCCAGGTGAAAAACTGTTTTTT. Its translation: CAISESKPGEKLFF.